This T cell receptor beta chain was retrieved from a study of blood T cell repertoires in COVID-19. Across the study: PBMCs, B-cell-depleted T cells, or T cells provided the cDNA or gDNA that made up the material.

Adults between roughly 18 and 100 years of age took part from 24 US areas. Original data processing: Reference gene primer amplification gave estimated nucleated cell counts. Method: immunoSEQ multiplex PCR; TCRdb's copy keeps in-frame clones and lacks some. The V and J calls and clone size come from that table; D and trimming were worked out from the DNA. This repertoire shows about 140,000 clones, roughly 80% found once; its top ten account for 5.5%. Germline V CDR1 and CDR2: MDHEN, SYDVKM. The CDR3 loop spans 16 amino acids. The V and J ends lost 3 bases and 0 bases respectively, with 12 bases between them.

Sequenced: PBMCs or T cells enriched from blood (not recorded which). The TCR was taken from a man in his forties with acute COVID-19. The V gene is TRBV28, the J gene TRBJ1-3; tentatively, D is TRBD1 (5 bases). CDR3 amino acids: CASSFPFTGSGNTIYF. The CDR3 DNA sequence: TGTGCCAGCAGTTTTCCATTCACAGGCTCTGGAAACACCATATATTTT.